Listed below are T cell receptor beta chains from one sample, sequenced in a study of regulatory T cells. Profiled with immunoSEQ multiplex PCR; TCRdb holds only in-frame clones, not every one. The table shows about 15,000 clones, with 75% to 85% occurring only once. The sample comprised conventional CD4+ T cells sorted from blood. These receptors were obtained from a person in their thirties with CD3G deficiency. CDR3s include the opening cysteine and the closing phenylalanine or tryptophan. Fields, in order: J gene, clone size, V gene, D gene, CDR3 protein, CDR3 DNA. A D gene is named only where the DNA matches it firmly. A clone size is listed for some rows: how often the clone was seen (once, few, many), or a class if it is expanded.

J gene: TRBJ2-5
clone size: -
V gene: TRBV7-9
D gene: -
CDR3 protein: CASSSSGPGAKETQYF
CDR3 DNA: TGTGCCAGCAGCTCCTCTGGCCCGGGGGCTAAAGAGACCCAGTACTTC

J gene: TRBJ2-2
clone size: -
V gene: TRBV5-1
D gene: -
CDR3 protein: CASSPALNTGELFF
CDR3 DNA: TGCGCCAGCAGCCCAGCCCTGAACACCGGGGAGCTGTTTTTT

J gene: TRBJ2-7
clone size: -
V gene: TRBV7-2
D gene: TRBD1
CDR3 protein: CASSLGGQGNEQYF
CDR3 DNA: TGTGCCAGCAGCTTAGGGGGACAGGGGAACGAGCAGTACTTC

J gene: TRBJ1-1
clone size: -
V gene: TRBV5-1
D gene: -
CDR3 protein: CASSPGGMRNTEAFF
CDR3 DNA: TGCGCCAGCAGCCCGGGGGGAATGCGGAACACTGAAGCTTTCTTT

J gene: TRBJ1-6
clone size: -
V gene: TRBV7-8
D gene: -
CDR3 protein: CASTNYAGSPLHF
CDR3 DNA: TGTGCCAGCACCAATTACGCCGGTTCACCCCTCCACTTT

J gene: TRBJ2-1
clone size: -
V gene: TRBV18
D gene: -
CDR3 protein: CASSPLATLLGSNEQFF
CDR3 DNA: TGTGCCAGCTCACCACTGGCCACCTTACTAGGCTCCAATGAGCAGTTCTTC

J gene: TRBJ2-6
clone size: -
V gene: TRBV28
D gene: -
CDR3 protein: CATWGAGANVLTF
CDR3 DNA: TGTGCCACGTGGGGTGCTGGGGCCAACGTCCTGACTTTC

J gene: TRBJ2-1
clone size: few
V gene: TRBV5-1
D gene: TRBD2
CDR3 protein: CASSLVSGDYNEQFF
CDR3 DNA: TGCGCCAGCAGCTTGGTTAGCGGGGACTACAATGAGCAGTTCTTC

J gene: TRBJ1-1
clone size: -
V gene: TRBV6-6
D gene: -
CDR3 protein: CASRRTALTEAFF
CDR3 DNA: TGTGCCAGCAGAAGGACGGCACTCACTGAAGCTTTCTTT

J gene: TRBJ2-7
clone size: -
V gene: TRBV28
D gene: -
CDR3 protein: CASSLSQKSYEQYF
CDR3 DNA: TGTGCCAGCAGTTTATCACAGAAGAGCTACGAGCAGTACTTC

J gene: TRBJ2-3
clone size: -
V gene: TRBV7-9
D gene: TRBD2
CDR3 protein: CASSFDLSGFGTDTQYF
CDR3 DNA: TGTGCCAGCAGCTTCGACCTTAGCGGGTTCGGCACAGATACGCAGTATTTT

J gene: TRBJ1-1
clone size: -
V gene: TRBV5-1
D gene: TRBD1
CDR3 protein: CASSKQGDYTEAFF
CDR3 DNA: TGCGCCAGCAGCAAACAGGGGGATTACACTGAAGCTTTCTTT

J gene: TRBJ2-3
clone size: -
V gene: TRBV28
D gene: -
CDR3 protein: CASSSRKRPGPTDTQYF
CDR3 DNA: TGTGCCAGCAGTTCCCGGAAACGTCCCGGGCCTACAGATACGCAGTATTTT

J gene: TRBJ2-7
clone size: -
V gene: TRBV6-1
D gene: TRBD1
CDR3 protein: CASSEARLGTGAHQQYF
CDR3 DNA: TGTGCCAGCAGTGAAGCCCGACTAGGGACAGGGGCCCACCAGCAGTACTTC

J gene: TRBJ2-7
clone size: -
V gene: TRBV7-8
D gene: -
CDR3 protein: CASSLAWQAGVDEQYF
CDR3 DNA: TGTGCCAGCAGCTTAGCGTGGCAGGCCGGAGTAGACGAGCAGTACTTC

J gene: TRBJ1-2
clone size: -
V gene: TRBV6-1
D gene: -
CDR3 protein: CASSAKQGSSYTF
CDR3 DNA: TGTGCCAGCAGCGCCAAACAGGGATCGAGCTACACCTTC

J gene: TRBJ2-7
clone size: few
V gene: TRBV28
D gene: -
CDR3 protein: CASSLVSQGPYEQYF
CDR3 DNA: TGTGCCAGTAGTTTAGTGTCCCAGGGACCCTACGAGCAGTACTTC

J gene: TRBJ1-1
clone size: few
V gene: TRBV6-1
D gene: -
CDR3 protein: CASSASQGPLNTEAFF
CDR3 DNA: TGTGCCAGCAGTGCTTCACAGGGACCCTTGAACACTGAAGCTTTCTTT

J gene: TRBJ2-7
clone size: -
V gene: TRBV18
D gene: -
CDR3 protein: CASSPKGYEQYF
CDR3 DNA: TGTGCCAGCTCACCGAAAGGGTACGAGCAGTACTTC

J gene: TRBJ2-1
clone size: -
V gene: TRBV7-8
D gene: TRBD1
CDR3 protein: CASMPGQRRLRDEQFF
CDR3 DNA: TGTGCCAGCATGCCGGGACAGCGAAGGCTGCGGGATGAGCAGTTCTTC

J gene: TRBJ2-2
clone size: few
V gene: TRBV28
D gene: TRBD1
CDR3 protein: CASSSRGRDTGELFF
CDR3 DNA: TGTGCCAGCAGTTCGAGGGGGCGCGACACCGGGGAGCTGTTTTTT

J gene: TRBJ1-2
clone size: -
V gene: TRBV28
D gene: -
CDR3 protein: CASSTGYYGYTF
CDR3 DNA: TGTGCCAGCAGTACGGGTTACTATGGCTACACCTTC

J gene: TRBJ2-7
clone size: once
V gene: TRBV28
D gene: -
CDR3 protein: CASSAGTFSYEQYF
CDR3 DNA: TGTGCCAGCAGTGCCGGGACTTTCTCCTACGAGCAGTACTTC

J gene: TRBJ1-1
clone size: few
V gene: TRBV6-1
D gene: -
CDR3 protein: CASSIGQTTEAFF
CDR3 DNA: TGTGCCAGCAGTATTGGACAGACCACTGAAGCTTTCTTT

J gene: TRBJ1-2
clone size: -
V gene: TRBV6-1
D gene: -
CDR3 protein: CASSVFYGYTF
CDR3 DNA: TGTGCCAGCAGTGTCTTCTATGGCTACACCTTC

J gene: TRBJ1-5
clone size: -
V gene: TRBV6-1
D gene: TRBD1
CDR3 protein: CASSGTGVSGQPQHF
CDR3 DNA: TGTGCCAGCAGTGGGACAGGGGTTTCGGGTCAGCCCCAGCATTTT

J gene: TRBJ1-1
clone size: -
V gene: TRBV5-1
D gene: -
CDR3 protein: CASSPMTGNTEAFF
CDR3 DNA: TGCGCCAGCAGCCCGATGACAGGTAACACTGAAGCTTTCTTT

J gene: TRBJ2-5
clone size: -
V gene: TRBV28
D gene: -
CDR3 protein: CASGTRWETQYF
CDR3 DNA: TGTGCCAGCGGCACAAGGTGGGAGACCCAGTACTTC

J gene: TRBJ1-1
clone size: -
V gene: TRBV5-1
D gene: -
CDR3 protein: CASSLEGRNTEAFF
CDR3 DNA: TGCGCCAGCAGCTTGGAGGGGAGGAACACTGAAGCTTTCTTT

J gene: TRBJ1-2
clone size: -
V gene: TRBV28
D gene: -
CDR3 protein: CASSLGGNYGYTF
CDR3 DNA: TGTGCCAGCAGTTTAGGGGGTAACTATGGCTACACCTTC

J gene: TRBJ1-1
clone size: once
V gene: TRBV5-1
D gene: -
CDR3 protein: CASSLNEVNTEAFF
CDR3 DNA: TGCGCCAGCAGCTTGAACGAGGTGAACACTGAAGCTTTCTTT

J gene: TRBJ2-7
clone size: -
V gene: TRBV5-1
D gene: -
CDR3 protein: CASSLGPAYEQYF
CDR3 DNA: TGCGCCAGCAGCTTGGGACCGGCCTACGAGCAGTACTTC

J gene: TRBJ1-5
clone size: -
V gene: TRBV19
D gene: TRBD1
CDR3 protein: CASSIQGDQPQHF
CDR3 DNA: TGTGCCAGTAGTATCCAGGGGGATCAGCCCCAGCATTTT

J gene: TRBJ2-3
clone size: -
V gene: TRBV5-1
D gene: -
CDR3 protein: CASSLASGPGDTQYF
CDR3 DNA: TGCGCCAGCAGCTTGGCCAGTGGCCCCGGAGATACGCAGTATTTT

J gene: TRBJ1-1
clone size: -
V gene: TRBV5-1
D gene: -
CDR3 protein: CASSLIDLTRETEAFF
CDR3 DNA: TGCGCCAGCAGCTTGATTGATCTGACCCGAGAGACTGAAGCTTTCTTT

J gene: TRBJ1-1
clone size: -
V gene: TRBV28
D gene: TRBD1
CDR3 protein: CASSVGTGGGGTEAFF
CDR3 DNA: TGTGCCAGCAGTGTTGGGACAGGGGGCGGTGGCACTGAAGCTTTCTTT

J gene: TRBJ1-1
clone size: -
V gene: TRBV10-3
D gene: -
CDR3 protein: CATHPNWGTEAFF
CDR3 DNA: TGTGCCACCCACCCAAATTGGGGCACTGAAGCTTTCTTT

J gene: TRBJ1-4
clone size: -
V gene: TRBV7-9
D gene: TRBD1
CDR3 protein: CASSFGGTGNEKLFF
CDR3 DNA: TGTGCCAGCAGCTTTGGTGGGACAGGAAATGAAAAACTGTTTTTT

J gene: TRBJ2-7
clone size: -
V gene: TRBV18
D gene: -
CDR3 protein: CASSRGNSYEQYF
CDR3 DNA: TGTGCCAGCTCACGGGGGAACTCCTACGAGCAGTACTTC